These 21 T cell receptor beta chains were sequenced from one sample in a study of blood T cells in healthy people across ages. Using a J-beta primer mix together with a sample-barcoded 5' primer, a second PCR was run for about 7 to 12 cycles. TCRdb independently ran MiXCR on the 5' RACE reads; one entry per CDR3 protein. The sample consists of around 1.1 million distinct CDR3 sequences, less than 45% of them appearing once. Material: blood. These receptors all come from a man in his late teens or twenties in good health.

This clonotype was counted only a few times. The rearrangement joins TRBV11-2 to TRBJ2-3; 8 bases are a match to TRBD2. The CDR3 spans 16 residues. The J segment lost 3 bases and the V segment lost 5 bases, leaving 10 bases of the junction unmatched. CDR1 and CDR2 from the germline V gene are SGHAT and FQNNGV. The CDR3 coding sequence is TGTGCCAGCAGCCAAGGGGTTAGCGGGGTTACAGATACGCAGTATTTT. It codes for CASSQGVSGVTDTQYF.

This sequence joins TRBV4-3 and TRBJ1-6; 8 nucleotides match TRBD1. This CDR3 region has 17 residues. Trimming cost V 3 bases and J 1 base; bases outside gene matches: 5. Germline-derived CDR1 and CDR2 are LGHNA and YSLEER. In DNA, the CDR3 is TGCGCCAGCAGCCAGACAGGGGCAGGGTCCTATAATTCACCCCTCCACTTT. Protein: CASSQTGAGSYNSPLHF.

J is TRBJ2-1 and V is TRBV27; D remains ambiguous. Germline V gene sequence: CDR1 MNHEY, CDR2 SMNVEV (reference sequence). Trimming took 0 bases from V and 8 from J, leaving 8 bases between them. This CDR3 is 13 amino acids long. The CDR3 loop reads CASSLSMGDEQFF. The CDR3 nucleotides read TGTGCCAGCAGTTTATCGATGGGCGATGAGCAGTTCTTC.

Regarding this clonotype: A much bigger clone sits one base away, suggesting this may be a read error. The gene calls are TRBV5-6 and TRBJ2-1; perhaps TRBD2 as D (5 bases). Germline lookup yields CDR1 SGHDT and CDR2 YYEEEE. Deletions cut 4 bases from V and 11 bases from J, with 16 bases between. The CDR3 consists of 13 residues. The CDR3 DNA reads TGTGCCAGCAGCGCGCCCTTCCTAGCCCAGCAGTTCTTC. Amino acid sequence: CASSAPFLAQQFF.

The table lists this clonotype with a few counts. The V and J genes are TRBV4-3 and TRBJ2-5; D might be TRBD2 (5 bases). The CDR3 sequence is 15 residues long. Trimming shortened V by 0 bases and J by 2 bases, and 10 bases separated the two germline ends. In germline, CDR1 is LGHNA, CDR2 YSLEER. The CDR3 spells CASSQDWERQETQYF. DNA for the CDR3: TGCGCCAGCAGCCAAGATTGGGAGCGACAAGAGACCCAGTACTTC.

This chain connects TRBV5-5 to TRBJ2-4; perhaps D is TRBD1 or TRBD2 (5 bases each). Trimming stripped 4 bases from V and 1 base from J, with 18 bases between. The CDR3 runs 17 residues. CDR1 is SGHKS and CDR2 is YYEKEE in the germline V gene (reference sequence). The CDR3 coding sequence is TGTGCCAGCAGCCTTGGGACCTTAGGGGCTGCCAAAAACATTCAGTACTTC. Translation: CASSLGTLGAAKNIQYF.

This sequence joins TRBV27 and TRBJ2-2; D unresolved. Per the germline V gene, CDR1 is MNHEY and CDR2 is SMNVEV (reference sequence). V dropped 6 bases and J dropped 6 bases, with 14 bases sitting between them. This CDR3 has 14 amino acids. CDR3 sequence: CASSLGNLAGELFF. The CDR3 bases are TGTGCCAGCAGCCTAGGGAATTTAGCCGGGGAGCTGTTTTTT.

This chain uses TRBV12-3 or TRBV12-4 with TRBJ2-3; TRBD1 aligns across 10 bases. The CDR3 is 15 residues long. J lost 4 bases, V lost 2 bases, and 3 bases had no gene match. The CDR3 coding sequence is TGTGCCAGCAGTTTAATGACAGGGGGCCCAGATACGCAGTATTTT. Protein sequence: CASSLMTGGPDTQYF.

The chain carries TRBV29-1 and TRBJ1-1; TRBD1 matches at 7 bases. Germline trimming cut 2 bases from V and 3 bases from J; bases unmatched to any gene: 9. CDR3 length: 15 residues. CDR1 is SQVTM and CDR2 is ANQGSEA in the germline V gene. CDR3 region: CSVERGRSEDTEAFF. CDR3 sequence (DNA): TGCAGCGTTGAAAGGGGGCGTTCGGAGGACACTGAAGCTTTCTTT.

The gene calls are TRBV5-1 and TRBJ2-6, with D perhaps matching TRBD1 (6 bases). V shed 5 bases and J shed 1 base, with 16 bases lying between them. This CDR3 region has 17 residues. In germline, CDR1 is SGHRS, CDR2 YFSETQ. In nucleotides, the CDR3 is TGCGCCAGCAGACAGGGTGGGCTGCGTTCTGGGGCCAACGTCCTGACTTTC. Translating it yields CASRQGGLRSGANVLTF.

The chain uses TRBV2 and TRBJ1-5, with a weak D call TRBD1 (5 bases). V gave up 1 base and J gave up 4 bases, with 14 bases separating them. The CDR3 runs 16 residues. Germline CDR1 is SNHLY and CDR2 is FYNNEI. The CDR3 DNA follows: TGTGCCAGCAGTGAAGTTGCAGGGCACTATAATCAGCCCCAGCATTTT. Its protein is CASSEVAGHYNQPQHF. The full variable domain, its missing parts supplied by reference TRBV2 and TRBJ1-5, is EPEVTQTPSHQVTQMGQEVILRCVPISNHLYFYWYRQILGQKVEFLVSFYNNEISEKSEIFDDQFSVERPDGSNFTLKIRSTKLEDSAMYFCASSEVAGHYNQPQHFGDGTRLSIL.

This clonotype was detected only a few times. The V call is TRBV5-1, the J call TRBJ1-1, with 7 positions matching TRBD1. The ends lost 5 bases at V and 4 bases at J; junction bases unmatched: 5. The CDR3 consists of 13 residues. Germline V CDR1 and CDR2: SGHRS, YFSETQ. The DNA of the CDR3 is TGCGCCAGCAGTACAGGGGTCCTCACTGAAGCTTTCTTT. Its protein product is CASSTGVLTEAFF.

Concerning this clonotype itself: One base away lies a much larger clone, so this may be a sequencing read error. The gene calls are TRBV10-3 and TRBJ2-3; the D gene could be TRBD1 or TRBD2 (6 bases each). The CDR3 sequence is 14 residues long. CDR1 is ENHRY, CDR2 SYGVKD, per germline. The CDR3 sequence: CAISVGGATETQYF. The CDR3 nucleotides are TGTGCCATCAGTGTGGGGGGCGCGACAGAGACGCAGTATTTT.

The V gene is TRBV6-5, the J gene TRBJ1-2; a possible D gene is TRBD1 (5 bases). CDR1 MNHEY and CDR2 SVGAGI come from the germline V gene. Trimming stripped 2 bases from V and 6 bases from J, with 19 bases between. The CDR3 is 16 residues long. Here the CDR3 reads CASSYALSTEGDGYTF. The CDR3, as DNA: TGTGCCAGCAGTTACGCCCTTTCGACAGAGGGCGATGGCTACACCTTC.

This sequence joins TRBV21-1 and TRBJ2-3; the table calls TRBD1, which could not be checked here. TRBV21-1 corresponds to a pseudogene. The CDR3 contains 16 residues. This CDR3 is CASSNSGGTHTDTQYF. CDR3 in DNA: TGTGCCAGCAGCAATTCCGGTGGGACACACACAGATACGCAGTATTTT.

V and J are TRBV20-1 and TRBJ1-5, with 7 bases fitting TRBD1. The V and J ends lost 5 bases and 3 bases, in that order; junction bases with no gene match: 4. Germline V lookup: CDR1 DFQATT, CDR2 SNEGSKA (reference sequence). The length of the CDR3 is 13 residues. Written as DNA, the CDR3 is TGCAGTGCTTTACAGGGGACCAATCAGCCCCAGCATTTT. This translates into CSALQGTNQPQHF.

The chain carries TRBV7-9 and TRBJ1-4; 7 positions match TRBD1. V lost 5 bases, J lost 7 bases, and 10 bases stayed unmatched. CDR3 length: 15 amino acids. The germline V gene encodes CDR1 SEHNR and CDR2 FQNEAQ (reference sequence). This CDR3 is CASSVDREESEKLFF. The DNA for the CDR3 is TGTGCCAGCAGCGTTGACAGGGAAGAGAGTGAAAAACTGTTTTTT.

The chain links TRBV29-1 to TRBJ1-5; D uncertain. Germline V gene data show CDR1 as SQVTM and CDR2 as ANQGSEA. V lost 3 bases and J lost 4, with 13 bases in between. This CDR3 has 14 amino acids. The CDR3 nucleotides read TGCAGCGTTGATTTGGGCGGGAGTAATCAGCCCCAGCATTTT. Its translation: CSVDLGGSNQPQHF.

The V gene is TRBV4-1, the J gene TRBJ2-1; D uncertain. The germline V gene has CDR1 MGHRA and CDR2 YSYEKL. This CDR3 contains 16 residues. V dropped 0 bases and J dropped 6 bases, with 15 bases sitting between them. Here the CDR3 reads CASSQDLGQNGNEQFF. In DNA, the CDR3 is TGCGCCAGCAGCCAAGACCTAGGGCAAAACGGCAATGAGCAGTTCTTC.

This clonotype has a handful of counts. This sequence joins TRBV7-8 and TRBJ1-6; no definite D call. V gave up 0 bases and J gave up 4 bases, with 16 bases separating them. Germline-derived CDR1 and CDR2 are SGHVS and FQNEAQ. The CDR3 length is 18 residues. In DNA form, the CDR3 reads TGTGCCAGCAGCTTAGCGGGATGGGAGTCGTCTTATAATTCACCCCTCCACTTT. Amino acid sequence: CASSLAGWESSYNSPLHF. The whole variable domain, remainder taken from reference TRBV7-8 and TRBJ1-6, is GAGVSQSPRYKVAKRGQDVALRCDPISGHVSLFWYQQALGQGPEFLTYFQNEAQLDKSGLPSDRFFAERPEGSVSTLKIQRTQQEDSAVYLCASSLAGWESSYNSPLHFGNGTRLTVT.

The gene calls are TRBV12-3 or TRBV12-4 and TRBJ2-1, with 13 bases identical to TRBD2. The trim removed 5 bases at V and 7 bases at J, leaving 5 bases unmatched. The length of the CDR3 is 15 residues. The CDR3, as DNA: TGTGCCAGCAGTAAGACTAGCGGGGGGTTAAATGAGCAGTTCTTC. It codes for CASSKTSGGLNEQFF.